A selection of T cell receptor beta chains follows, all from one sample in a study of response to subunit inactivated influenza vaccine. TCRdb re-called the RT-PCR reads with MiXCR, one entry per CDR3 protein. The sample holds 530,000 or so distinct CDR3 sequences; roughly 27% are singletons and the top ten take approximately 2%. This specimen was CD4+ T cells sorted from PBMCs, taken roughly 5 days after vaccination. The receptor source for this set is a man aged 50 to 59 who received an inactivated influenza vaccine. CDR3s include the opening cysteine and the closing phenylalanine or tryptophan. The D gene is left open where the match is weak. Some rows mark clone size as missing; the rest say once, few, many or name a class of expanded clone.

.	TRBJ2-1	many	TRBV12-3/TRBV12-4	CASSSRGTYNEQFF	TGTGCCAGCAGTTCCCGGGGGACCTACAATGAGCAGTTCTTC
.	TRBJ2-1	.	TRBV21-1	CASSKVDSGSLYEQFF	TGTGCCAGCAGCAAAGTGGATAGCGGGAGCCTCTATGAGCAGTTCTTC
.	TRBJ1-1	many	TRBV12-3/TRBV12-4	CASRGDTEAFF	TGTGCCAGTAGGGGGGACACTGAAGCTTTCTTT
.	TRBJ2-3	.	TRBV20-1	CSARRRGLGTDTQYF	TGCAGTGCTAGGCGCCGGGGACTCGGCACAGATACGCAGTATTTT
.	TRBJ2-3	.	TRBV5-1	CASSPLTGGGGTDTQYF	TGCGCCAGCAGCCCCCTCACAGGGGGAGGGGGCACAGATACGCAGTATTTT
.	TRBJ1-2	.	TRBV20-1	CSALEGAYGYTF	TGCAGTGCTTTGGAAGGGGCCTATGGCTACACCTTC
TRBD1	TRBJ2-6	many	TRBV20-1	CSARQGPGANVLTF	TGCAGTGCTCGACAGGGGCCTGGGGCCAACGTCCTGACTTTC
TRBD2	TRBJ2-1	few	TRBV5-1	CASSAVGEGRYNEQFF	TGCGCCAGCAGCGCGGTGGGGGAGGGGAGGTACAATGAGCAGTTCTTC
.	TRBJ2-1	few	TRBV29-1	CSVAPGLPEQFF	TGCAGCGTTGCCCCTGGCCTTCCTGAGCAGTTCTTC
TRBD1	TRBJ2-7	.	TRBV20-1	CSARENFRDRGLYEVYF	TGCAGTGCTAGAGAAAATTTCCGGGACAGGGGACTCTACGAGGTGTACTTC
TRBD1	TRBJ2-3	few	TRBV5-1	CASSPGQTSTDTQYF	TGCGCCAGCAGCCCGGGACAGACTAGCACAGATACGCAGTATTTT
.	TRBJ1-1	few	TRBV11-3	CASSHEANTEAFF	TGTGCCAGCAGCCACGAAGCAAACACTGAAGCTTTCTTT
TRBD1	TRBJ1-4	.	TRBV5-6	CASSPLDREHEKLFF	TGTGCCAGCAGCCCATTGGACAGGGAACATGAAAAACTGTTTTTT
.	TRBJ1-1	.	TRBV9	CASSATLEPLNTEAFF	TGTGCCAGCAGCGCAACACTCGAACCCCTGAACACTGAAGCTTTCTTT
.	TRBJ1-5	few	TRBV12-3/TRBV12-4	CASSVRSNQPQHF	TGTGCCAGCAGTGTCAGAAGCAATCAGCCCCAGCATTTT
.	TRBJ1-2	few	TRBV4-3	CASSQEHRVVGGYTF	TGCGCCAGCAGCCAAGAGCACCGGGTTGTTGGTGGCTACACCTTC
.	TRBJ2-7	few	TRBV12-3/TRBV12-4	CASSTGPPYEQYF	TGTGCCAGCAGTACCGGACCTCCGTACGAGCAGTACTTC
.	TRBJ2-7	few	TRBV12-3/TRBV12-4	CASSSRLAYEQYF	TGTGCCAGCAGTTCTCGCCTAGCCTACGAGCAGTACTTC
TRBD2	TRBJ2-1	few	TRBV4-2	CASSPNFFLAGYYNEQFF	TGTGCCAGCAGCCCTAATTTTTTCCTAGCGGGTTACTACAATGAGCAGTTCTTC
.	TRBJ1-2	few	TRBV20-1	CSASFFTGAEGYTF	TGCAGTGCTAGTTTCTTCACAGGCGCGGAAGGCTACACCTTC
.	TRBJ2-7	.	TRBV10-3	CAISKGQISSYEQYF	TGTGCCATCAGTAAGGGCCAGATCTCCTCCTACGAGCAGTACTTC
.	TRBJ1-6	.	TRBV7-9	CASSPGDGSPLHF	TGTGCCAGCAGCCCCGGGGACGGTTCACCCCTCCACTTT
TRBD2	TRBJ2-3	.	TRBV7-9	CATAPSGGSDTQYF	TGTGCCACAGCGCCTAGCGGGGGTTCAGATACGCAGTATTTT
.	TRBJ1-2	few	TRBV12-3/TRBV12-4	CASSGIYGYTF	TGTGCCAGCAGTGGTATCTATGGCTACACCTTC
TRBD2	TRBJ2-5	.	TRBV11-2	CASSLGAGGPGETQYF	TGTGCCAGCAGCTTAGGAGCGGGAGGGCCGGGAGAGACCCAGTACTTC
.	TRBJ2-5	.	TRBV7-2	CASSLGWAQETQYF	TGTGCCAGCAGCTTAGGGTGGGCCCAAGAGACCCAGTACTTC
TRBD1	TRBJ1-2	.	TRBV5-4	CASSRDRDRGGYTF	TGTGCCAGCAGCCGCGACAGGGATAGGGGTGGCTACACCTTC
TRBD2	TRBJ2-7	once	TRBV6-1	CASREIAGVTYEQYF	TGTGCCAGCAGAGAAATAGCGGGAGTGACCTACGAGCAGTACTTC
TRBD1	TRBJ2-5	.	TRBV7-9	CASSGTPGQQETQYF	TGTGCCAGCAGCGGGACCCCGGGACAGCAAGAGACCCAGTACTTC
TRBD1	TRBJ2-3	.	TRBV9	CASSPRDRGIVGKNTDTQYF	TGTGCCAGCAGCCCGAGGGACAGGGGGATTGTAGGAAAGAACACAGATACGCAGTATTTT
.	TRBJ2-7	.	TRBV6-5	CASSYLGDSYEQYF	TGTGCCAGCAGTTACCTGGGAGATTCCTACGAGCAGTACTTC
.	TRBJ2-1	.	TRBV6-5	CASSYRDPFYNEQFF	TGTGCCAGCAGCTACAGGGACCCCTTCTACAATGAGCAGTTCTTC
TRBD1	TRBJ2-1	few	TRBV5-1	CASSPGAGGEFEQFF	TGCGCCAGCAGCCCCGGGGCAGGGGGCGAATTTGAGCAGTTCTTC
.	TRBJ2-7	.	TRBV29-1	CSVLTGTATLEQYF	TGCAGCGTCCTTACCGGGACGGCGACTCTCGAGCAGTACTTC
.	TRBJ2-2	.	TRBV20-1	CSASTRGLRTGELFF	TGCAGTGCTAGTACCAGGGGACTTCGCACCGGGGAGCTGTTTTTT
.	TRBJ2-5	.	TRBV6-1	CASTEKGYETQYF	TGTGCCAGCACCGAAAAGGGTTATGAGACCCAGTACTTC
TRBD2	TRBJ2-1	many	TRBV6-4	CASRWTSGRASNEQFF	TGTGCCAGCAGATGGACTAGCGGGAGGGCCTCCAATGAGCAGTTCTTC
TRBD2	TRBJ2-7	.	TRBV6-1	CASIEGRLAGGYEQYF	TGTGCCAGCATCGAAGGGAGGTTAGCGGGAGGCTACGAGCAGTACTTC
.	TRBJ2-7	few	TRBV5-1	CASAGTERREQYF	TGCGCCAGCGCCGGGACGGAGCGCCGCGAGCAGTACTTC
TRBD2	TRBJ2-2	.	TRBV20-1	CSARTAGANTGELFF	TGCAGTGCTAGGACAGCGGGGGCGAACACCGGGGAGCTGTTTTTT
.	TRBJ2-1	few	TRBV6-2/TRBV6-3	CASRQGGYSEQFF	TGTGCCAGCAGACAGGGAGGCTACAGTGAGCAGTTCTTC
TRBD1	TRBJ1-5	.	TRBV19	CASSSGTASNQPQHF	TGTGCCAGTAGTAGCGGGACAGCCAGCAATCAGCCCCAGCATTTT
.	TRBJ1-4	.	TRBV20-1	CSARAGEKLFF	TGCAGTGCTAGGGCGGGGGAAAAACTGTTTTTT
.	TRBJ1-4	few	TRBV20-1	CSARARSLGKLFF	TGCAGTGCTAGGGCCAGGTCCTTAGGGAAACTGTTTTTT
TRBD2	TRBJ2-3	.	TRBV5-4	CASSLRLAATDTQYF	TGTGCCAGCAGCTTGCGTCTAGCGGCCACAGATACGCAGTATTTT
TRBD1	TRBJ1-5	.	TRBV3-1	CASSQTGRNGNQPQHF	TGTGCCAGCAGCCAGACAGGGAGGAACGGCAATCAGCCCCAGCATTTT
.	TRBJ2-1	.	TRBV4-2	CASSQAPAPAIDEQFF	TGTGCCAGCAGCCAAGCTCCGGCCCCCGCGATCGATGAGCAGTTCTTC
TRBD1	TRBJ2-2	.	TRBV10-3	CAIKDRAGELFF	TGTGCCATAAAAGACAGGGCCGGGGAGCTGTTTTTT
.	TRBJ2-2	.	TRBV2	CASSDWNTGELFF	TGTGCCAGTTCGGACTGGAACACCGGGGAGCTGTTTTTT
.	TRBJ2-1	few	TRBV5-1	CASSLLDRRNEQFF	TGCGCCAGCAGCCTTTTGGACCGCCGGAATGAGCAGTTCTTC
.	TRBJ1-5	once	TRBV20-1	CSAGPGVQPQHF	TGCAGTGCTGGGCCCGGGGTTCAGCCCCAGCATTTT